What follows are 4 T cell receptor beta chains derived from one specimen sequenced in a study of T-cell reconstitution after alpha-beta-depleted transplantation in children. The library targeted TCRbeta and was prepared with unique molecular identifiers. TCRdb used MiXCR to reprocess the PCR reads, holding one entry per CDR3 protein. The sample consists of roughly 670,000 distinct CDR3 sequences, 13% of them appearing once. This specimen was PBMCs, taken before TCRalphabeta/CD19-depleted stem cell transplant. These receptors were taken from a girl aged 2 to 10 with congenital amegakaryocytic thrombocytopenia, due to receive a stem cell transplant.

This clonotype was seen only a few times. The gene calls are TRBV5-1 and TRBJ2-1; 7 positions agree with TRBD2. The CDR3 length is 16 residues. The junction had 7 bases not matched to a gene; V was cut back by 0 bases and J by 4 bases. Germline assignment: CDR1 SGHRS and CDR2 YFSETQ. The CDR3 is CASSLVRAGAYNEQFF. CDR3 in DNA: TGCGCCAGCAGCTTGGTTCGCGCGGGAGCTTACAATGAGCAGTTCTTC.

V and J are TRBV15 and TRBJ2-1; D gene uncertain. CDR1 is LNHNV, CDR2 YYDKDF, per germline (reference sequence). Between the trimmed V and J ends, which lost 2 bases and 8 bases, there was a span of 10 bases. The CDR3 runs 13 residues. The CDR3 DNA reads TGTGCCACCAGCAGAAGGTCCGAGGATGAGCAGTTCTTC. This codes for CATSRRSEDEQFF. The variable domain in full, with the rest retrieved from reference TRBV15 and TRBJ2-1, is DAMVIQNPRYQVTQFGKPVTLSCSQTLNHNVMYWYQQKSSQAPKLLFHYYDKDFNNEADTPDNFQSRRPNTSFCFLDIRSPGLGDTAMYLCATSRRSEDEQFFGPGTRLTVL.

This clonotype showed up many times. The chain recombines TRBV10-1 with TRBJ2-1; tentative D call: TRBD2 (6 bases). Germline V lookup: CDR1 WNHNN, CDR2 SYGVQD (reference sequence). The CDR3 is made up of 13 amino acids. The ends were cut back, 3 bases at V and 10 bases at J, with 13 bases in the middle. CDR3 bases: TGCGCCAGCAGTGAACTAGAACGGGGGGAGCAGTTCTTC. This gives the protein CASSELERGEQFF.

The sample holds a few counts of this clonotype. The chain recombines TRBV30 with TRBJ2-1, with 8 bases aligning to TRBD2. The V gene end was trimmed by 3 bases and the J gene end by 5 bases; junction bases not matched to a gene: 3. From germline, CDR1 is GTSNPN and CDR2 SVGIG (reference sequence). The CDR3 has 13 residues. The CDR3 sequence: CAWSQRGNNEQFF. In DNA form, the CDR3 reads TGTGCCTGGAGCCAGCGGGGGAACAATGAGCAGTTCTTC.